The 20 T cell receptor beta chains given below trace back to one sample, sequenced in a study of shared clonotypes between healthy human individuals. The naive CD8 subset, CD45RO-negative cells positively selected for CCR7, excluded terminally differentiated effector memory CD45RA+ cells. Measured with immunoSEQ multiplex PCR; TCRdb has only the in-frame clones, and not every one. The sample records a few million clones, 93% being singletons. Sequencing was performed on naive CD8+ T cells from PBMCs. These receptors came from a man younger than 35 in good health. Some clones in this sample may be carry-over from other donors' samples.

The V call is TRBV28, the J call TRBJ2-6, with D possibly TRBD1 on 6 matching bases. CDR3 length: 14 amino acids. Germline values: CDR1 MDHEN, CDR2 SYDVKM. V lost 4 bases to trimming and J lost 9 bases, with 13 bases between them. The CDR3 spells CASSSPDSGNVLTF. The CDR3 nucleotides are TGTGCCAGCAGTTCCCCGGACAGTGGCAACGTCCTGACTTTC. The variable domain in full, completed from reference TRBV28 and TRBJ2-6, reads DVKVTQSSRYLVKRTGEKVFLECVQDMDHENMFWYRQDPGLGLRLIYFSYDVKMKEKGDIPEGYSVSREKKERFSLILESASTNQTSMYLCASSSPDSGNVLTFGAGSRLTVL.

The chain is built from TRBV11-2 and TRBJ2-1; TRBD2 agrees at 12 bases. The CDR3 runs 15 residues. Germline V gene data show CDR1 as SGHAT and CDR2 as FQNNGV. Unmatched junction bases numbered 2, after V lost 2 bases and J lost 6 bases. The CDR3 bases are TGTGCCAGCAGCTTACTAGCGGGAGGGGCCAATGAGCAGTTCTTC. It codes for CASSLLAGGANEQFF.

The chain uses TRBV14 and TRBJ2-1; 9 bases map to TRBD2. The germline CDR1 and CDR2 sequences are SGHDN and FVKESK. J lost 7 bases, V lost 2 bases, and 6 bases had no gene match. The CDR3 is 15 amino acids. CDR3 sequence reads: CASSQFSGRYNEQFF. The CDR3, as DNA: TGTGCCAGCAGCCAATTCAGCGGGAGGTATAATGAGCAGTTCTTC.

The chain is built from TRBV28 and TRBJ2-5, with 16 bases that match TRBD2. CDR1 MDHEN and CDR2 SYDVKM come from the germline V gene. The CDR3 runs to 18 residues. Trimming at V came to 3 bases and at J to 2 bases, leaving 6 bases not matched to a gene. The CDR3 sequence is CASSFGTSGGDLQETQYF. The CDR3 DNA sequence: TGTGCCAGCAGTTTTGGGACTAGCGGGGGGGACTTACAAGAGACCCAGTACTTC.

This clone occurred a few times. The chain couples TRBV7-6 to TRBJ1-1, with D hard to call. V lost 0 bases, J lost 1 base, and 6 bases lay in between. Looked up from germline, CDR1 is SGHVS and CDR2 is FNYEAQ. The CDR3 sequence is 14 residues long. DNA of the CDR3: TGTGCCAGCAGCTTAGCGTACGGGAACACTGAAGCTTTCTTT. It encodes CASSLAYGNTEAFF. The complete variable domain, with remaining parts taken from reference TRBV7-6 and TRBJ1-1, reads GAGVSQSPRYKVTKRGQDVALRCDPISGHVSLYWYRQALGQGPEFLTYFNYEAQQDKSGLPNDRFSAERPEGSISTLTIQRTEQRDSAMYRCASSLAYGNTEAFFGQGTRLTVV.

CDR3 bases: TGTGCCAGCAGTTTGGGAGCCTCGACTGGGGCCAACGTCCTGACTTTC. Protein sequence: CASSLGASTGANVLTF. This sequence joins TRBV27 and TRBJ2-6, with a weak D call TRBD2 (5 bases). The germline V and J ends were trimmed by 3 bases and 2 bases, with 11 bases remaining between them. CDR1 MNHEY and CDR2 SMNVEV come from the germline V gene (reference sequence). The CDR3 has 16 residues.

This clone was observed a single time. V usage is TRBV19 and J usage is TRBJ2-1, with 9 bases that match TRBD1. The CDR3 runs to 14 residues. The germline V gene encodes CDR1 LNHDA and CDR2 SQIVND (reference sequence). The DNA of the CDR3 is TGTGCAACCTCCCGGGACAGGGAATTTGATGAGCAGTTCTTC. Its protein product is CATSRDREFDEQFF.

The chain carries TRBV27 and TRBJ1-1, with 8 bases lining up with TRBD1. Looked up from germline, CDR1 is MNHEY and CDR2 is SMNVEV (reference sequence). This CDR3 comprises 14 residues. J was trimmed by 8 bases and V by 5 bases; bases with no gene match: 10. This CDR3 is CASSHSGTGREAFF. CDR3 sequence (DNA): TGTGCCAGCAGTCATTCTGGGACAGGAAGAGAAGCTTTCTTT.

The rearrangement uses TRBV6-5 and TRBJ1-2, with a tentative D call TRBD1 (6 bases). Trimming shortened V by 2 bases and J by 2 bases, and 12 bases separated the two germline ends. CDR3 length equals 15 residues. Germline V gene data show CDR1 as MNHEY and CDR2 as SVGAGI. The chain's CDR3 is CASSYVRGANYGYTF. In DNA form, the CDR3 reads TGTGCCAGCAGTTACGTCAGGGGAGCGAACTATGGCTACACCTTC.

J is TRBJ1-1 and V is TRBV7-8; 9 bases agree with TRBD1. The CDR3 covers 14 residues. Trimming cost V 5 bases and J 5 bases; bases outside gene matches: 6. Germline CDR1 reads SGHVS; CDR2 reads FQNEAQ. The CDR3 spells CASSRGQGRTEAFF. The CDR3 DNA sequence: TGTGCCAGCAGCAGGGGACAGGGAAGAACTGAAGCTTTCTTT.

The chain recombines TRBV19 with TRBJ1-5; D not resolved. Germline V lookup: CDR1 LNHDA, CDR2 SQIVND (reference sequence). Trimming stripped 5 bases from V and 6 bases from J, with 11 bases between. The CDR3 totals 13 residues. The CDR3 spells CASSASGVQPQHF. The CDR3 DNA reads TGTGCCAGTAGTGCCTCCGGCGTTCAGCCCCAGCATTTT.

This chain connects TRBV30 to TRBJ1-3; D perhaps matches TRBD1 (5 bases). The CDR3 has 15 amino acids. The germline V gene encodes CDR1 GTSNPN and CDR2 SVGIG (reference sequence). With 2 bases removed from V and 0 bases from J, the gap between germline ends came to 11 bases. CDR3 protein: CAWSPGISSGNTIYF. The CDR3 bases are TGTGCCTGGAGTCCAGGGATTTCCTCTGGAAACACCATATATTTT.

Comments on this clone: Relative to the germline gene, one junction end is altered; a read error may explain this. The V and J genes are TRBV27 and TRBJ2-2, with a possible D match to TRBD2 (5 bases). CDR1 is MNHEY and CDR2 is SMNVEV in the germline V gene (reference sequence). The length of the CDR3 is 15 residues. The CDR3: CASSLRSGNPGELFF. In nucleotides, the CDR3 is TGTGCCAGCAGTTTACGGTCCGGGAACCCCGGGGAGCTGTTTTTT.

The gene calls are TRBV5-6 and TRBJ2-3; 9 nucleotides align to TRBD2. Germline V lookup: CDR1 SGHDT, CDR2 YYEEEE. CDR3 length: 13 residues. With V trimmed by 8 bases and J by 8 bases, 9 bases remained unmatched. CDR3 sequence: CASLIAGAGTQYF. The CDR3, as DNA: TGTGCCAGTCTTATAGCGGGAGCGGGTACGCAGTATTTT.

V gene TRBV27 combines with J gene TRBJ2-2, with a tentative D call TRBD2 (6 bases). The CDR3 spans 14 residues. The germline gives CDR1 MNHEY, CDR2 SMNVEV (reference sequence). Deletions cut 4 bases from V and 5 bases from J, with 11 bases between. The CDR3 sequence is CASSWGTLTGELFF. CDR3 sequence (DNA): TGTGCCAGCAGTTGGGGGACTTTGACCGGGGAGCTGTTTTTT.

The gene calls are TRBV4-1 and TRBJ2-1, with 9 positions matching TRBD2. The CDR3 is made up of 14 amino acids. V lost 2 bases and J lost 6; bases outside the gene matches: 2. From germline, CDR1 is MGHRA and CDR2 YSYEKL. This CDR3 reads CASSQLLAGNEQFF. CDR3 DNA: TGCGCCAGCAGCCAATTACTAGCGGGCAATGAGCAGTTCTTC.

V usage is TRBV7-9 and J usage is TRBJ1-1, with TRBD1 identical over 8 bases. The CDR3 spans 16 residues. V was clipped by 10 bases and J by 1 base; unmatched bases: 14. Germline CDR1 and CDR2: SEHNR and FQNEAQ (reference sequence). CDR3 bases: TGTGCCACCCCAACCTTCGACAGGGGAAGGAACACTGAAGCTTTCTTT. Its protein product is CATPTFDRGRNTEAFF. Combining the CDR3 with reference TRBV7-9 and TRBJ1-1 gives the whole variable domain DTGVSQNPRHKITKRGQNVTFRCDPISEHNRLYWYRQTLGQGPEFLTYFQNEAQLEKSRLLSDRFSAERPKGSFSTLEIQRTEQGDSAMYLCATPTFDRGRNTEAFFGQGTRLTVV.

This chain uses TRBV7-9 with TRBJ1-3; TRBD1 might be the D (5 bases). This CDR3 spans 14 amino acids. Trimming left V 4 bases short and J 4 bases short, with 11 bases between. Germline lookup yields CDR1 SEHNR and CDR2 FQNEAQ (reference sequence). CDR3 sequence: CASSSQGSGNTIYF. The CDR3 DNA reads as TGTGCCAGCAGCTCCCAGGGTTCCGGAAACACCATATATTTT.

V and J are TRBV27 and TRBJ2-2; 8 positions match TRBD2. Germline CDR1 reads MNHEY; CDR2 reads SMNVEV (reference sequence). With V trimmed by 2 bases and J by 6 bases, 11 bases remained unmatched. The CDR3 consists of 17 residues. The CDR3 loop is CASSLVGLVKAAGELFF. The CDR3 DNA is TGTGCCAGCAGTTTAGTGGGACTAGTGAAGGCGGCCGGGGAGCTGTTTTTT.

This CDR3 reads CAWSIPGQGLGYGYTF. The CDR3 nucleotides read TGTGCCTGGAGTATTCCGGGACAGGGGTTGGGCTATGGCTACACCTTC. The rearrangement uses TRBV30 and TRBJ1-2, with 10 nucleotides matching TRBD1. The CDR3 has 16 residues. Germline V gene lookup returns CDR1 GTSNPN and CDR2 SVGIG (reference sequence). J was trimmed by 4 bases and V by 2 bases; bases with no gene match: 10.